These 25 T cell receptor beta chains share one sample of origin, sequenced in a study of cytomegalovirus exposure and HLA in healthy donors. Use of 60 Vbeta and 13 Jbeta primers characterized the PCR. Generated by immunoSEQ multiplex PCR, the TCRdb table keeps only in-frame clones and is missing some. The sample contains hundreds of thousands of clones, about 85% of which appear only once. The sequenced sample was PBMCs. Receptors were obtained from a girl under 10 years old in good health and CMV-seronegative.

V and J are TRBV12-5 and TRBJ2-1; D might be TRBD2 (6 bases). CDR1 is LGHNT and CDR2 is FRNRAP in the germline V gene. This CDR3 spans 15 amino acids. With 3 bases removed from V and 6 bases from J, the gap between germline ends came to 15 bases. The CDR3 sequence is CASGFRLVGFNEQFF. CDR3 DNA sequence: TGTGCTAGTGGTTTTAGACTAGTAGGCTTCAATGAGCAGTTCTTC.

The sample holds one count of this clone. The rearrangement joins TRBV19 to TRBJ2-7; 10 nucleotides match TRBD2. The ends lost 3 bases at V and 2 bases at J; junction bases unmatched: 10. This CDR3 contains 17 residues. Per the germline V gene, CDR1 is LNHDA and CDR2 is SQIVND (reference sequence). The CDR3 bases are TGTGCCAGTAGTATCGAGATGGGGCTAGCGGGAGCCTACGAGCAGTACTTC. Translating gives CASSIEMGLAGAYEQYF.

The J gene is TRBJ2-5, the V gene TRBV27; 9 bases are a match to TRBD1. The DNA end is a closer match to TRBJ2-7, so the J assignment may be wrong. The CDR3 length is 14 residues. Germline V gene lookup returns CDR1 MNHEY and CDR2 SMNVEV (reference sequence). The CDR3 spells CASSSGTGHYEQYF. Here the CDR3 DNA reads TGTGCCAGCAGTTCCGGGACAGGGCACTACGAGCAGTACTTC.

This clone was counted only a few times. This chain joins TRBV4-1 and TRBJ1-1; 7 nucleotides match TRBD1. Germline V CDR1 and CDR2: MGHRA, YSYEKL. This CDR3 contains 15 residues. With V trimmed by 4 bases and J by 1 base, 6 bases remained unmatched. CDR3 residues: CASSPGRQGNTEAFF. The CDR3 DNA reads TGCGCCAGCAGCCCCGGGAGACAGGGGAACACTGAAGCTTTCTTT.

The genes are TRBV18 and TRBJ1-3; no definite D call. The germline V gene encodes CDR1 KGHSH and CDR2 LQKENI. V was trimmed by 0 bases and J by 3 bases, leaving 6 bases between them. This CDR3 is built from 14 residues. The CDR3 DNA reads TGTGCCAGCTCACCACCCCCGGGTGGAAACACCATATATTTT. The encoded protein is CASSPPPGGNTIYF.

This chain uses TRBV29-1 with TRBJ1-2; the D gene is possibly TRBD1 (6 bases). This CDR3 comprises 13 residues. V was pared by 5 bases and J by 0 bases, with 10 bases between. Germline V gene sequence: CDR1 SQVTM, CDR2 ANQGSEA. This chain's CDR3 is CSVSGTPNYGYTF. DNA of the CDR3: TGCAGCGTTTCCGGGACACCTAACTATGGCTACACCTTC. The full variable domain, with the rest looked up from reference TRBV29-1 and TRBJ1-2, is SAVISQKPSRDICQRGTSLTIQCQVDSQVTMMFWYRQQPGQSLTLIATANQGSEATYESGFVIDKFPISRPNLTFSTLTVSNMSPEDSSIYLCSVSGTPNYGYTFGSGTRLTVV.

The chain uses TRBV7-3 and TRBJ2-5, with 9 bases matching TRBD2. The CDR3 loop spans 16 amino acids. Trimming at V came to 4 bases and at J to 1 base, leaving 7 bases not matched to a gene. Germline CDR1 and CDR2: SGHTA and FQGTGA. CDR3 in amino acids: CASSYTGGGAQETQYF. The DNA of the CDR3 is TGTGCCAGCAGCTATACGGGCGGGGGGGCCCAAGAGACCCAGTACTTC.

The chain couples TRBV19 to TRBJ2-2; 7 bases fit TRBD1. The CDR3 runs 13 residues. With V trimmed by 6 bases and J by 4 bases, 2 bases remained unmatched. Germline V gene data show CDR1 as LNHDA and CDR2 as SQIVND (reference sequence). CDR3 nucleotide sequence: TGTGCCAGTAGCGACAGGGCCACCGGGGAGCTGTTTTTT. Its protein product is CASSDRATGELFF.

In this sample, this clone turned up once. This CDR3 reads CASSTPGLSQPQHF. The DNA for the CDR3 is TGTGCCAGTAGTACCCCAGGGTTGAGTCAGCCCCAGCATTTT. This chain uses TRBV19 with TRBJ1-5; possible D gene TRBD1, 5 bases. There are 14 residues in the CDR3. Germline CDR1 LNHDA, CDR2 SQIVND (reference sequence). V was clipped by 4 bases and J by 6 bases, with 13 bases between them.

This rearrangement joins TRBV21-1 to TRBJ2-7; the D call TRBD1 from the table was never checked on the DNA. TRBV21-1 is designated a pseudogene. The CDR3 consists of 22 residues. The CDR3 region has the DNA TGTGCCAGCAGCATTGGACAGGGGGAAGGCGGGCGACCCTATCTGATTTCCTACGAGCAGTACTTC. This translates into CASSIGQGEGGRPYLISYEQYF.

This chain uses TRBV6-1 with TRBJ2-3; 10 bases map to TRBD2. Germline V gene lookup returns CDR1 MNHNS and CDR2 SASEGT. This CDR3 is 14 amino acids long. Unmatched junction bases numbered 0, after V lost 3 bases and J lost 3 bases. The DNA of the CDR3 is TGTGCCAGCAGTGAGACTAGCGGGACAGATACGCAGTATTTT. The encoded protein is CASSETSGTDTQYF.

This chain uses TRBV5-1 with TRBJ1-5, with unresolved D. Trimming removed 3 bases at V and 2 bases at J, with 12 bases between. The CDR3 consists of 15 residues. Germline values: CDR1 SGHRS, CDR2 YFSETQ. The CDR3 spells CASSSSAAGNQPQHF. The CDR3, as DNA: TGCGCCAGCAGCTCGTCGGCCGCGGGCAATCAGCCCCAGCATTTT.

J is TRBJ2-7 and V is TRBV7-2; 9 bases align to TRBD2. This CDR3 spans 16 amino acids. The trim removed 0 bases at V and 1 base at J, leaving 4 bases unmatched. Per the germline V gene, CDR1 is SGHTA and CDR2 is FQGNSA. The CDR3 here is CASSLALTSGSYEQYF. CDR3 bases: TGTGCCAGCAGCTTAGCGCTAACTAGCGGGTCCTACGAGCAGTACTTC. Using reference TRBV7-2 and TRBJ2-7 for the parts outside the CDR3, the full variable domain is GAGVSQSPSNKVTEKGKDVELRCDPISGHTALYWYRQSLGQGLEFLIYFQGNSAPDKSGLPSDRFSAERTGGSVSTLTIQRTQQEDSAVYLCASSLALTSGSYEQYFGPGTRLTVT.

The chain carries TRBV7-3 and TRBJ1-2; no reliable D call. Germline V gene data show CDR1 as SGHTA and CDR2 as FQGTGA. The V gene lost 2 bases and the J gene lost 4 bases, with 8 bases spanning the gap. The length of the CDR3 is 13 residues. This CDR3 reads CASSLEASYGYTF. The CDR3 DNA is TGTGCCAGCAGCTTAGAGGCTAGCTATGGCTACACCTTC.

The J gene is TRBJ2-1, the V gene TRBV5-1, with 13 nucleotides matching TRBD2. CDR1 is SGHRS, CDR2 YFSETQ, per germline. Trimming cost V 4 bases and J 5 bases; bases outside gene matches: 3. This CDR3 contains 15 residues. The CDR3 DNA reads as TGCGCCAGCAGCCTGGGACTAGCGGGGAACAATGAGCAGTTCTTC. Translation gives CASSLGLAGNNEQFF.

This clone appeared once. This chain connects TRBV5-4 to TRBJ2-1; TRBD2 matches 8 bases. J lost 5 bases, V lost 0 bases, and 4 bases had no gene match. Germline CDR1 reads SGHNT; CDR2 reads YYREEE (reference sequence). The CDR3 has 15 amino acids. For the CDR3, the DNA is TGTGCCAGCAGCTTGGTGGGGACTAGAGACAATGAGCAGTTCTTC. As protein: CASSLVGTRDNEQFF.

The chain employs TRBV10-1 and TRBJ2-1; D gene unclear. V gave up 3 bases and J gave up 8 bases, with 8 bases separating them. Germline values: CDR1 WNHNN, CDR2 SYGVQD (reference sequence). The CDR3 length is 12 residues. CDR3 nucleotide sequence: TGCGCCAGCAGTGATCTAGTCTATGAGCAGTTCTTC. This translates into CASSDLVYEQFF.

In regard to this clone: The junction and the germline gene differ at one end; a read error may be behind it. The chain combines TRBV7-9 with TRBJ2-3, with D unclear. The CDR3 sequence is 12 residues long. Germline V gives CDR1 SEHNR, CDR2 FQNEAQ (reference sequence). CDR3 sequence (DNA): TGTGCCAGCAGCTTAGAGGTAGCCCGAGGCGAGTTT. This encodes CASSLEVARGEF.

This chain joins TRBV10-1 and TRBJ2-2; TRBD1 matches 9 bases. This CDR3 is 15 amino acids long. J gave up 6 bases and V 4 bases, and 6 bases lay outside the gene matches. Germline loops: CDR1 WNHNN, CDR2 SYGVQD (reference sequence). The CDR3 DNA is TGCGCCAGCAGTGCGACAAACAGGGGGCCCGGGGAGCTGTTTTTT. Protein sequence: CASSATNRGPGELFF.

The rearrangement uses TRBV10-2 and TRBJ1-3, with 8 bases fitting TRBD1. V shed 6 bases, J shed 4 bases, and the junction held 5 bases outside the gene matches. The germline V gene has CDR1 WSHSY and CDR2 SAAADI. This CDR3 is built from 14 residues. The CDR3 sequence: CASSQGTGGNTIYF. CDR3 coding DNA: TGCGCCAGCAGCCAAGGGACAGGAGGAAACACCATATATTTT.

V and J are TRBV15 and TRBJ2-5; 8 nucleotides line up with TRBD1. The CDR3 totals 14 residues. Germline V lookup: CDR1 LNHNV, CDR2 YYDKDF (reference sequence). V dropped 1 base and J dropped 5; count of bases not matched to a gene: 3. The CDR3 here is CATSRGNRGETQYF. The CDR3 region has the DNA TGTGCCACCAGCAGAGGAAACAGGGGGGAGACCCAGTACTTC. The full variable domain, with the rest looked up from reference TRBV15 and TRBJ2-5, is DAMVIQNPRYQVTQFGKPVTLSCSQTLNHNVMYWYQQKSSQAPKLLFHYYDKDFNNEADTPDNFQSRRPNTSFCFLDIRSPGLGDTAMYLCATSRGNRGETQYFGPGTRLLVL.

The chain carries TRBV5-6 and TRBJ2-5; the D gene is possibly TRBD2 (6 bases). V gave up 3 bases and J gave up 2 bases, with 17 bases separating them. The CDR3 runs to 16 residues. Germline V gene data show CDR1 as SGHDT and CDR2 as YYEEEE. The CDR3 loop reads CASSWGWDSRQETQYF. The CDR3 DNA follows: TGTGCCAGCAGCTGGGGGTGGGACTCCAGACAAGAGACCCAGTACTTC.

The rearrangement joins TRBV7-9 to TRBJ2-7; 9 nucleotides agree with TRBD2. This CDR3 is built from 15 residues. Germline V gene data show CDR1 as SEHNR and CDR2 as FQNEAQ (reference sequence). V lost 1 base and J lost 3; bases outside the gene matches: 4. The CDR3 DNA follows: TGTGCCAGCAGCTTAGTGCTAGCGGGGCACTACGAGCAGTACTTC. It yields the protein CASSLVLAGHYEQYF.

This chain joins TRBV6-5 and TRBJ2-7; D perhaps matches TRBD1 (6 bases). This CDR3 is built from 16 residues. V was clipped by 2 bases and J by 6 bases, with 20 bases between them. Germline values: CDR1 MNHEY, CDR2 SVGAGI. The CDR3 reads CASSYNSRQATREQYF. The DNA for the CDR3 is TGTGCCAGCAGTTACAACAGCCGACAGGCCACCCGCGAGCAGTACTTC.

The V call is TRBV18, the J call TRBJ2-1, with 12 nucleotides matching TRBD2. The germline CDR1 and CDR2 sequences are KGHSH and LQKENI. J was trimmed by 1 base and V by 0 bases; bases with no gene match: 4. CDR3 length equals 18 residues. CDR3 coding DNA: TGTGCCAGCTCACCACCCCTAGCGGGAGGGCTGTCCTACAATGAGCAGTTCTTC. It specifies CASSPPLAGGLSYNEQFF.